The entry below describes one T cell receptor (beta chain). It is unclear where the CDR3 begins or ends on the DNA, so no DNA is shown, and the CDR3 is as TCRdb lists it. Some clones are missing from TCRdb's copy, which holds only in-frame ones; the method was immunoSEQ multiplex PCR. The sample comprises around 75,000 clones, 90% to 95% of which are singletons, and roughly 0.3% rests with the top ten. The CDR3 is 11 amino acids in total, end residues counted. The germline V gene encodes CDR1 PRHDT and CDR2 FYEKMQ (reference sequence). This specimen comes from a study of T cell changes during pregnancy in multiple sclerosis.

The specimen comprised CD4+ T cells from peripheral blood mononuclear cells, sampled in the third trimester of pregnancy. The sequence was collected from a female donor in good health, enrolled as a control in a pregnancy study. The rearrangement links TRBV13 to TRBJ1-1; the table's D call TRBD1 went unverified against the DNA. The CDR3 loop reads CASSFGQGAFF.